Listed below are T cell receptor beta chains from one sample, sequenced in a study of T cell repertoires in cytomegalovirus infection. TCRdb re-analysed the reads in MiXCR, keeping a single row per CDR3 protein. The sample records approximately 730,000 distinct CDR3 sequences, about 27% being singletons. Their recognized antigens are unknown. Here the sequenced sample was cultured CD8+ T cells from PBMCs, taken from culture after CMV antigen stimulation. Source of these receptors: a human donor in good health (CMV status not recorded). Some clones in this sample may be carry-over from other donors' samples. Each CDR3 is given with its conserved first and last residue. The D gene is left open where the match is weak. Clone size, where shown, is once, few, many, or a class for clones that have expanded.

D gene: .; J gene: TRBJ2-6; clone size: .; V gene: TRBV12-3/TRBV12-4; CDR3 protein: CASSSVSSGANVLTF; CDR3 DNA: TGTGCCAGCAGCTCAGTATCGTCTGGGGCCAACGTCCTGACTTTC
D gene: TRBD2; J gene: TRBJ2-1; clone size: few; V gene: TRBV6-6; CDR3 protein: CASSYPGTSGGNNEQFF; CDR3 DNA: TGTGCCAGCAGTTACCCTGGGACTAGCGGGGGGAACAATGAGCAGTTCTTC
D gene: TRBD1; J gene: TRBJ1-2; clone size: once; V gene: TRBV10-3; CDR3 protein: CATRVGQGIGYTF; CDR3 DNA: TGTGCCACCAGGGTTGGACAGGGGATTGGCTACACCTTC
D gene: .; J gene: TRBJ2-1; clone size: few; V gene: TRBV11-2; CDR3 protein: CASSLETIRNEQFF; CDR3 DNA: TGTGCCAGCAGCTTAGAAACCATACGCAATGAGCAGTTCTTC
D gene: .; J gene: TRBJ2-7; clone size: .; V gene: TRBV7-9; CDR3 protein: CASSLERSGAGEQYF; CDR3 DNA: TGTGCCAGCAGCTTAGAGCGATCAGGGGCAGGGGAGCAGTACTTC
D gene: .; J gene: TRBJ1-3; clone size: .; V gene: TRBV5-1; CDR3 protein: CASSGRSAGQSGNTIYF; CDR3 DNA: TGCGCCAGCAGCGGACGCTCGGCAGGACAGAGTGGAAACACCATATATTTT
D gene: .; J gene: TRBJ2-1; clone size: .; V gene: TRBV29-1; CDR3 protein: CSVVGGSSYNEQFF; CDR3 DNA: TGCAGCGTTGTAGGGGGGAGCTCCTACAATGAGCAGTTCTTC
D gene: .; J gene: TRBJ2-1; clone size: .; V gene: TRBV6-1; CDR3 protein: CASRFRGYNEQFF; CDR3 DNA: TGTGCCAGCAGGTTTCGGGGATACAATGAGCAGTTCTTC
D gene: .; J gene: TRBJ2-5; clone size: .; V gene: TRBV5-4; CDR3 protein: CASSPGLTGETQYF; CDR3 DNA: TGTGCCAGCAGCCCGGGACTCACGGGGGAGACCCAGTACTTC
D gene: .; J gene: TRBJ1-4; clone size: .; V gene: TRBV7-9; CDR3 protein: CASWSDGVVGDLGEKLFF; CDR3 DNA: TGTGCCAGCTGGTCGGACGGAGTTGTGGGTGACCTGGGGGAAAAACTGTTTTTT
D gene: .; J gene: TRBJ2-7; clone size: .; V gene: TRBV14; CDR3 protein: CASSQVPPRTPYEQYF; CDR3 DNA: TGTGCCAGCAGCCAAGTGCCCCCCAGGACCCCCTACGAGCAGTACTTC